This TCR beta chain came from a study of blood T cell repertoires in COVID-19. Looking at the study overall: COVID-19 samples, acute and convalescent, were from the United States, Italy and Spain.

In the source study's methods: Scientists estimated how many nucleated cells there were by amplifying reference gene primers. TCRdb's copy holds only in-frame clones and misses some; the assay was immunoSEQ multiplex PCR. Clone size and the V and J calls come from that table; the DNA yielded D and trimming. This table has tens of thousands of clones, over 70% appearing once. Sequencing input: peripheral blood. The TCR comes from a woman in her fifties or sixties with active or convalescent COVID-19.

In nucleotides, the CDR3 is TGTGCCAGCAGCTTAGGTCGCGGGAGGGGCACAGATACGCAGTATTTT. It is translated as CASSLGRGRGTDTQYF. The chain carries TRBV7-2 and TRBJ2-3, with 9 positions matching TRBD2. Germline V gene lookup returns CDR1 SGHTA and CDR2 FQGNSA. Trimming cost V 1 base and J 1 base; bases outside gene matches: 3. CDR3 length equals 16 residues.